The present TCR beta chain was sequenced within a study of CD8 T cells in ankylosing spondylitis. Researchers built TCR beta libraries using quantitative 5'-RACE with molecular barcodes. TCRdb re-analysed the 5' RACE reads in MiXCR, keeping a single row per CDR3 protein. This sample carries about 240,000 distinct CDR3 sequences, about 10% of them seen once, and the ten largest clones take about 2.8%. The sample holds many counts of this clonotype. What it binds is unknown. Findings of the study overall: Disease-linked clones displayed a CD8+ phenotype and appeared relatively rarely in peripheral blood.

CDR1 is SGHRS, CDR2 YFSETQ, per germline. This CDR3 spans 15 amino acids. The trim removed 4 bases at V and 6 bases at J, leaving 11 bases unmatched. This chain connects TRBV5-1 to TRBJ2-7, with 9 nucleotides matching TRBD1. This TCR derives from a male donor with ankylosing spondylitis or in good health (not recorded which). The specimen sequenced was blood, either unsorted or a sorted T cell fraction (not recorded which). CDR3 sequence (DNA): TGCGCCAGCAGCCCAGCCCCGGGACAGGGAGCCGAGCAGTACTTC. Translation: CASSPAPGQGAEQYF. Drawing the rest from reference TRBV5-1 and TRBJ2-7, the complete variable domain is KAGVTQTPRYLIKTRGQQVTLSCSPISGHRSVSWYQQTPGQGLQFLFEYFSETQRNKGNFPGRFSGRQFSNSRSEMNVSTLELGDSALYLCASSPAPGQGAEQYFGPGTRLTVT.